The sequence of this TCR beta chain was determined in a study of control samples from healthy donors and cancer patients. The method was immunoSEQ multiplex PCR; TCRdb's version includes in-frame clones alone and lacks a portion of them. The repertoire includes 90,000 or so clones, around 85% of them detected once, and about 36% sits in the top ten. The receptor was derived from a man aged 70 or older with lung cancer. Sequenced material: PBMCs.

The CDR3 DNA is TGTGCCAGCAGCAAAGCGCCGGGACTAGCGGGGGGTGGCACAGATACGCAGTATTTT. This gives the protein CASSKAPGLAGGGTDTQYF. The chain joins TRBV21-1 to TRBJ2-3; TRBD2, the table's D call, was not compared with the DNA. TRBV21-1 is a pseudogene locus. CDR3 size: 19 residues.